This T cell receptor (beta chain) was profiled in a study of T cell changes during pregnancy in multiple sclerosis. Clones were read by immunoSEQ multiplex PCR, and TCRdb kept only the in-frame ones, dropping some. The table shows about 31,000 clones, with around 89% occurring only once. Germline V CDR1 and CDR2: LNHDA, SQIVND (reference sequence). V lost 6 bases and J lost 4, with 19 bases in between. CDR3 length: 16 amino acids. This rearrangement joins TRBV19 to TRBJ1-5, with D possibly TRBD1 on 5 matching bases. The receptor was isolated from a female donor with multiple sclerosis, enrolled in a pregnancy study. Material: CD8+ T cells from peripheral blood mononuclear cells, obtained in the second trimester of pregnancy. The CDR3 DNA reads as TGTGCCAGTAGCTTCCAGGGCCTCTTAGGAAATCAGCCCCAGCATTTT. Translation: CASSFQGLLGNQPQHF. Based on the CDR3 plus reference TRBV19 and TRBJ1-5, the full variable domain is DGGITQSPKYLFRKEGQNVTLSCEQNLNHDAMYWYRQDPGQGLRLIYYSQIVNDFQKGDIAEGYSVSREKKESFPLTVTSAQKNPTAFYLCASSFQGLLGNQPQHFGDGTRLSIL.